The clone carrying this T cell receptor beta chain was observed a few times. The source of the sample is a study of T-cell memory formation after mild COVID-19. TCRdb re-derived calls from the 5' RACE reads in MiXCR, one entry per CDR3 protein. In the table there are 170,000 or so distinct CDR3 sequences, 20% to 25% of which are singletons. The sample consisted of PBMCs or a T cell subset sorted from them (not recorded which). This receptor was identified in an adult woman who had mild COVID-19 (a few samples of this study predate the infection). Cell type and time point are not known.

In DNA form, the CDR3 reads TGCAGCGCTCGAGCGGGAGAGGTGACCCAGTACTTC. This codes for CSARAGEVTQYF. V usage is TRBV29-1 and J usage is TRBJ2-5; TRBD2 agrees at 8 bases. The length of the CDR3 is 12 residues. Losses at the gene ends were 7 bases for V and 7 bases for J; bases not matched to a gene: 8. In germline, CDR1 is SQVTM, CDR2 ANQGSEA. Full variable domain (outside the CDR3, taken from reference TRBV29-1 and TRBJ2-5): SAVISQKPSRDICQRGTSLTIQCQVDSQVTMMFWYRQQPGQSLTLIATANQGSEATYESGFVIDKFPISRPNLTFSTLTVSNMSPEDSSIYLCSARAGEVTQYFGPGTRLLVL.